The 14 T cell receptor beta chains below were found in one sample sequenced in a study of early T cells in non-severe SARS-CoV-2 infection. Each CDR3 protein gets one entry after TCRdb re-called the 5' RACE reads with MiXCR. The data contain some 91,000 distinct CDR3 sequences, roughly 13% of them singletons. Sequencing was done on a sample of whole blood. All receptors derive from an adult who was a healthcare worker with PCR-confirmed SARS-CoV-2 infection or an uninfected control (not recorded which).

The sample holds a few counts of this clonotype. V usage is TRBV4-1 and J usage is TRBJ2-1; TRBD2 matches at 12 bases. The germline V gene has CDR1 MGHRA and CDR2 YSYEKL. After removal of 5 bases from V and 5 bases from J, the junction contained 7 bases not matched to a gene. The CDR3 loop spans 16 amino acids. In nucleotides, the CDR3 is TGCGCCAGCAGCTTTCTAGCGGGGGGGCTCGACAATGAGCAGTTCTTC. It yields the protein CASSFLAGGLDNEQFF.

The table lists this clonotype with a few counts. J is TRBJ2-3 and V is TRBV4-2; no firm D call. V lost 1 base and J lost 1, with 9 bases in between. CDR1 LGHNA and CDR2 YNFKEQ come from the germline V gene. There are 15 residues in the CDR3. CDR3 region: CASSQVVGGTDTQYF. The DNA of the CDR3 is TGTGCCAGCAGCCAAGTAGTTGGGGGCACAGATACGCAGTATTTT.

This clonotype was recorded a few times. The gene calls are TRBV10-3 and TRBJ2-3; no clear D. The germline V gene has CDR1 ENHRY and CDR2 SYGVKD. V lost 7 bases and J lost 7, with 9 bases in between. The CDR3 has 11 amino acids. The CDR3 is CAITSSNTQYF. CDR3 DNA: TGTGCCATCACCTCAAGCAATACGCAGTATTTT.

The chain links TRBV20-1 to TRBJ2-1; D is unresolved. This CDR3 has 11 amino acids. Germline values: CDR1 DFQATT, CDR2 SNEGSKA (reference sequence). Trimming left V 3 bases short and J 13 bases short, with 13 bases between. The CDR3 DNA is TGCAGTGCTAGTAACGGTGGCAGACAGTTCTTC. Amino acids: CSASNGGRQFF.

This clonotype was counted at least ten times. The chain employs TRBV7-8 and TRBJ1-1, with D possibly TRBD1 on 5 matching bases. There are 15 residues in the CDR3. Germline V gene sequence: CDR1 SGHVS, CDR2 FQNEAQ. V was pared by 4 bases and J by 0 bases, with 12 bases between. CDR3 nucleotides: TGTGCCAGCAGCTCCAGGGAGGGGATGAACACTGAAGCTTTCTTT. Its translation: CASSSREGMNTEAFF.

This clonotype has just a few counts. This chain links TRBV3-1 with TRBJ2-3, with D maybe TRBD2 (5 bases). The V end was cut by 4 bases, the J end by 0 bases, with 17 bases between. Germline V gene data show CDR1 as LGHDT and CDR2 as YNNKEL (reference sequence). The length of the CDR3 is 17 residues. CDR3 nucleotides: TGTGCCAGCAGCCCGGGGAGCGGACGATCTAGCACAGATACGCAGTATTTT. It is translated as CASSPGSGRSSTDTQYF.

This clonotype appeared many times. V usage is TRBV11-2 and J usage is TRBJ2-7; no definite D call. Trimming took 3 bases from V and 1 from J, leaving 10 bases between them. Germline lookup yields CDR1 SGHAT and CDR2 FQNNGV. The CDR3 runs 14 residues. The CDR3 DNA sequence: TGTGCCAGCAGCTTTTTCGCCCAGTCCTACGAGCAGTACTTC. It specifies CASSFFAQSYEQYF. The whole variable domain, remainder taken from reference TRBV11-2 and TRBJ2-7, is EAGVAQSPRYKIIEKRQSVAFWCNPISGHATLYWYQQILGQGPKLLIQFQNNGVVDDSQLPKDRFSAERLKGVDSTLKIQPAKLEDSAVYLCASSFFAQSYEQYFGPGTRLTVT.

Many counts were recorded for this clonotype. The chain carries TRBV7-8 and TRBJ1-5; a weak D match, TRBD1 (5 bases). Trimming pared 0 bases from V and 3 bases from J, leaving 15 bases between. The CDR3 has 17 amino acids. The germline CDR1 and CDR2 sequences are SGHVS and FQNEAQ. CDR3 DNA: TGTGCCAGCAGCTTAGCGCCAGGGTCGGAAATCAATCAGCCCCAGCATTTT. Its protein is CASSLAPGSEINQPQHF.

Only a few counts were recorded for this clonotype. V and J are TRBV11-2 and TRBJ2-1, with D unclear. The CDR3 is 14 amino acids. The germline V gene has CDR1 SGHAT and CDR2 FQNNGV. V dropped 5 bases and J dropped 3 bases, with 11 bases sitting between them. The CDR3 DNA is TGTGCCAGCAGCCCAAGGACCAACTACAATGAGCAGTTCTTC. It yields the protein CASSPRTNYNEQFF.

This clonotype was recorded a few times. This chain uses TRBV6-6 with TRBJ1-1, with D maybe TRBD1 (6 bases). V was pared by 7 bases and J by 7 bases, with 16 bases between. This CDR3 comprises 13 residues. Germline V CDR1 and CDR2: MNHNY, SVGAGI (reference sequence). CDR3 residues: CASTNREGGEAFF. As DNA, the CDR3 is TGTGCCAGCACCAACAGGGAAGGGGGTGAAGCTTTCTTT.

The chain is built from TRBV29-1 and TRBJ2-7; D is ambiguous. Trimming stripped 4 bases from V and 2 bases from J, with 9 bases between. The CDR3 sequence is 12 residues long. The germline V gene has CDR1 SQVTM and CDR2 ANQGSEA. CDR3 in amino acids: CSVARSAYEQYF. The CDR3 nucleotides are TGCAGCGTTGCCAGGTCCGCCTACGAGCAGTACTTC.

This clonotype was seen only a few times. The CDR3: CSASRGGSTDTQYF. The DNA for the CDR3 is TGCAGTGCTAGCCGGGGGGGTAGTACAGATACGCAGTATTTT. This sequence joins TRBV20-1 and TRBJ2-3; 8 bases align to TRBD2. J lost 3 bases, V lost 3 bases, and 5 bases had no gene match. The V gene's germline CDR1 is DFQATT and CDR2 SNEGSKA (reference sequence). This CDR3 has 14 residues.

This clonotype was seen at least ten times. The chain has TRBV20-1 and TRBJ1-5; 8 nucleotides match TRBD1. The germline gives CDR1 DFQATT, CDR2 SNEGSKA (reference sequence). J was trimmed by 7 bases and V by 6 bases; bases with no gene match: 8. CDR3 length: 13 residues. CDR3 amino acids: CSAQGAIWQPQHF. In DNA, the CDR3 is TGCAGTGCCCAGGGGGCGATCTGGCAGCCCCAGCATTTT.

There are a few counts of this clonotype. The chain links TRBV11-1 to TRBJ1-4; possible D gene TRBD1, 6 bases. The CDR3 is 14 amino acids. V dropped 5 bases and J dropped 4 bases, with 11 bases sitting between them. Germline V lookup: CDR1 SGHAT, CDR2 FQDESV (reference sequence). The chain's CDR3 is CASSHDRSNEKLFF. The CDR3 bases are TGTGCCAGCAGCCACGACAGGAGTAATGAAAAACTGTTTTTT.